The 6 T cell receptor beta chains below were found in one sample sequenced in a study of T cell repertoires in cytomegalovirus infection. No cognate antigen is known for these TCRs. TCRdb itself ran the reads through MiXCR, one entry per CDR3 protein. The data contain about 700,000 distinct CDR3 sequences, around 32% of them singletons. This sample comprised cultured PBMCs, obtained from culture after CMV antigen stimulation. The receptor source for this set is a human donor in good health (CMV status not recorded). Some clones in this sample may be carry-over from other donors' samples.

This clonotype turned up a few times. The gene calls are TRBV19 and TRBJ1-1; D is perhaps TRBD1 (6 bases). Trimming stripped 5 bases from V and 6 bases from J, with 19 bases between. In germline, CDR1 is LNHDA, CDR2 SQIVND (reference sequence). The CDR3 consists of 15 residues. CDR3 DNA: TGTGCCAGTAGTCCCGGGGGGGGGCGACGGGCTGAAGCTTTCTTT. It encodes CASSPGGGRRAEAFF.

This clonotype was seen only a few times. This chain joins TRBV7-9 and TRBJ2-5; TRBD1 matches at 7 bases. CDR1 SEHNR and CDR2 FQNEAQ come from the germline V gene (reference sequence). This CDR3 spans 19 amino acids. With V trimmed by 4 bases and J by 3 bases, 20 bases remained unmatched. The CDR3 coding sequence is TGTGCCAGCAGCTCGAGATCCGCGACAGGGCTCCAACCCAAAGAGACCCAGTACTTC. This sequence encodes CASSSRSATGLQPKETQYF. The variable domain in full, with the rest retrieved from reference TRBV7-9 and TRBJ2-5, is DTGVSQNPRHKITKRGQNVTFRCDPISEHNRLYWYRQTLGQGPEFLTYFQNEAQLEKSRLLSDRFSAERPKGSFSTLEIQRTEQGDSAMYLCASSSRSATGLQPKETQYFGPGTRLLVL.

Only a few counts were recorded for this clonotype. This rearrangement joins TRBV7-9 to TRBJ2-3; D unresolved. The V and J ends lost 8 bases and 2 bases respectively, with 11 bases between them. The CDR3 is 13 residues long. Looked up from germline, CDR1 is SEHNR and CDR2 is FQNEAQ (reference sequence). The CDR3 region has the DNA TGTGCCAGCTCAACGATCCTCACAGATACGCAGTATTTT. Encoded protein: CASSTILTDTQYF.

This clonotype was detected many times. The rearrangement uses TRBV7-9 and TRBJ2-2; D is unclear. Germline CDR1 SEHNR, CDR2 FQNEAQ (reference sequence). The CDR3 has 15 amino acids. Trimming removed 2 bases at V and 3 bases at J, with 10 bases between. DNA for the CDR3: TGTGCCAGCAGCTTATTGGGAACCGACACCGGGGAGCTGTTTTTT. Translated: CASSLLGTDTGELFF. The variable domain in full, completed from reference TRBV7-9 and TRBJ2-2, reads DTGVSQNPRHKITKRGQNVTFRCDPISEHNRLYWYRQTLGQGPEFLTYFQNEAQLEKSRLLSDRFSAERPKGSFSTLEIQRTEQGDSAMYLCASSLLGTDTGELFFGEGSRLTVL.

The gene calls are TRBV20-1 and TRBJ2-5, with 14 bases matching TRBD2. The CDR3 has 14 amino acids. Trimming at V came to 3 bases and at J to 5 bases, leaving 2 bases not matched to a gene. Germline-derived CDR1 and CDR2 are DFQATT and SNEGSKA (reference sequence). The CDR3 spells CSASGTSGSETQYF. In DNA form, the CDR3 reads TGCAGTGCTAGTGGGACTAGCGGGAGTGAGACCCAGTACTTC.

V is TRBV5-4 and J is TRBJ2-4; TRBD1 matches at 11 bases. V dropped 3 bases and J dropped 9; count of bases not matched to a gene: 8. Germline V gives CDR1 SGHNT, CDR2 YYREEE (reference sequence). This CDR3 is built from 15 residues. The chain's CDR3 is CASSWTGGTPGIQYF. The CDR3, as DNA: TGTGCCAGCAGCTGGACAGGGGGCACGCCAGGCATTCAGTACTTC.